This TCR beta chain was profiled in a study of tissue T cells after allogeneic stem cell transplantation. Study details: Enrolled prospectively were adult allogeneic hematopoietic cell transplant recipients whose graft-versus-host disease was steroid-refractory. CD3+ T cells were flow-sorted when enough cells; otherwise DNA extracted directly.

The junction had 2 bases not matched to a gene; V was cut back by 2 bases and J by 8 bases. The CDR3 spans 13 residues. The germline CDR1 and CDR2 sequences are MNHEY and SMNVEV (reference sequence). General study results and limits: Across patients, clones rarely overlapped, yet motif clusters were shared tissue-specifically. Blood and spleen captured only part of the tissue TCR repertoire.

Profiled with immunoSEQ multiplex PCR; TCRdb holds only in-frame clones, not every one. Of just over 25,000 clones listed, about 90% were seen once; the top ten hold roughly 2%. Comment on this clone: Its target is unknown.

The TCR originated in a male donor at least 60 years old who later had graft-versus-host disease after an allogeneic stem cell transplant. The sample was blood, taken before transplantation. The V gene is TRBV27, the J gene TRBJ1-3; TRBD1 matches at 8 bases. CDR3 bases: TGTGCCAGCAGTTTAGACAGGGGACACACCATATATTTT. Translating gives CASSLDRGHTIYF.